The clone carrying this TCR beta chain was detected many times. The source of the sample is a study of T cells after yellow fever vaccination. Between the trimmed V and J ends, which lost 2 bases and 3 bases, there was a span of 10 bases. Looked up from germline, CDR1 is SGHTA and CDR2 is FQGTGA. This CDR3 spans 14 amino acids. Via MiXCR, TCRdb re-called the 5' RACE reads, giving one row per CDR3 protein. This sample has approximately 300,000 distinct CDR3 sequences, with over 8.5% found just once. J is TRBJ1-2 and V is TRBV7-3; D may be TRBD1 (5 bases). Sequenced here: CD4+ T cells sorted from PBMCs, sampled 45 days after the yellow fever booster vaccination. This receptor was obtained from a man younger than 35 who received the YFV17D yellow fever vaccine. The CDR3 DNA is TGTGCCAGCAGCTTAGGGGGGGACCACTATGGCTACACCTTC. This encodes CASSLGGDHYGYTF. Together with reference TRBV7-3 and TRBJ1-2, the CDR3 gives the full variable domain: GAGVSQTPSNKVTEKGKYVELRCDPISGHTALYWYRQSLGQGPEFLIYFQGTGAADDSGLPNDRFFAVRPEGSVSTLKIQRTERGDSAVYLCASSLGGDHYGYTFGSGTRLTVV.